This T cell receptor beta chain was recorded in a study of shared clonotypes between healthy human individuals. Germline CDR1 LNHNV, CDR2 YYDKDF (reference sequence). This CDR3 has 16 residues. Trimming removed 3 bases from V and 8 bases from J; junction bases left unmatched: 10. Remarks on this clone: The target antigen is unknown.

Data came from immunoSEQ multiplex PCR; TCRdb stores just in-frame clones and leaves some out. The data contain millions of clones, roughly 92% of them singletons. Study-level points and caveats: Lower generation probabilities were found for non-shared clonotypes than for those shared by all four donors.

The gene calls are TRBV15 and TRBJ2-2; 9 bases match TRBD2. The sequence was obtained from a man aged 18-30 years in good health. The sequencing sample was made of naive CD4+ T cells sorted from blood. Subset indicated: CD45RA+ positively selected. The DNA of the CDR3 is TGTGCCACCAGCAGCAGCCTAGCGGGATTAGCGGGGGAGCTGTTTTTT. Amino acids: CATSSSLAGLAGELFF.